The entry below gives a single TCR beta chain sequence along with its context. The germline V gene has CDR1 SGHDT and CDR2 YYEEEE. Trimming removed 4 bases from V and 3 bases from J; junction bases left unmatched: 3. CDR3 size: 14 residues. This specimen belongs to a study of blood T cell repertoires in COVID-19. Profiling relied on immunoSEQ multiplex PCR, and the TCRdb table lists in-frame clones only, not all of them. This sample has more than 95,000 clones, with almost 90% found just once. This receptor was taken from a human donor in a cohort sampled during active COVID-19. Input material: peripheral blood. V is TRBV5-6 and J is TRBJ1-3, with TRBD1 matching over 8 bases. CDR3 sequence: CASSQGAFGNTIYF. The CDR3 nucleotides are TGTGCCAGCAGCCAGGGGGCGTTTGGAAACACCATATATTTT.